This TCR beta chain was identified during a study of cytomegalovirus exposure and HLA in healthy donors. Findings and limits, study-wide: The CMV antigen specificity of a few CMV-associated chains was confirmed through in vitro analysis. Generally TCR sequences proved uncommon, though certain public TCRs appeared in numerous donors. Subsequent analysis found a tendency for first-cohort TCR clusters to co-occur within the 110 or so validation repertoires. There were 164 TCR beta chains listed as cytomegalovirus-associated.

Measured with immunoSEQ multiplex PCR; TCRdb has only the in-frame clones, and not every one. The sample shows 200,000 or so clones, roughly 84% of them seen only once. Turning to this clone: What it binds is unknown.

CDR3 length equals 16 residues. Germline V CDR1 and CDR2: MNHEY, SMNVEV (reference sequence). With V trimmed by 5 bases and J by 4 bases, 11 bases remained unmatched. The clonotype comes from a man in his late teens or twenties in good health and CMV-seropositive. This chain uses TRBV27 with TRBJ2-5; 9 bases are a match to TRBD1. The sample taken for sequencing was PBMCs. The CDR3 loop reads CASSPTGGAGGETQYF. DNA for the CDR3: TGTGCCAGCAGTCCAACAGGGGGCGCAGGAGGAGAGACCCAGTACTTC.